A single sample is the source of the 11 T cell receptor beta chains below, sequenced in a study of T cells in Graves' hyperthyroidism and ophthalmopathy. The investigators amplified TCR beta CDR3 regions from RNA transcripts. HTBI primers drove first-round RT-PCR of the TCR CDR3. MiXCR, applied by TCRdb to the multiplex PCR reads, yields one record per CDR3 protein. The profile shows approximately 430,000 distinct CDR3 sequences, about 15% of them singletons. Sample: blood. The receptors stem from a man aged 18 to 30 with Graves' ophthalmopathy.

V is TRBV5-1 and J is TRBJ2-7; 7 nucleotides agree with TRBD2. The CDR3 loop spans 15 amino acids. Germline lookup yields CDR1 SGHRS and CDR2 YFSETQ. V lost 4 bases, J lost 0 bases, and 7 bases stayed unmatched. The CDR3 coding sequence is TGCGCCAGCAGCGCAAGCGGGGCCTCCTCCTACGAGCAGTACTTC. Translated, it gives CASSASGASSYEQYF.

The genes are TRBV12-3 or TRBV12-4 and TRBJ2-3; 9 nucleotides match TRBD1. CDR3 size: 15 residues. Losses at the gene ends were 4 bases for V and 1 base for J; bases not matched to a gene: 3. CDR3 sequence: CASSYRGPGTDTQYF. In DNA form, the CDR3 reads TGTGCCAGCAGTTACAGGGGGCCTGGCACAGATACGCAGTATTTT.

Note on this clonotype: A much larger clone lies a single base off, so this may be a read error. The rearrangement links TRBV2 to TRBJ2-7, with 9 positions matching TRBD1. The DNA end lines up better with TRBJ2-1; the J call may be wrong. The germline gives CDR1 SNHLY, CDR2 FYNNEI. The CDR3 runs to 15 residues. The CDR3 region is CASNTYRDRVYEQFF. The CDR3 DNA is TGTGCCAGCAACACCTACCGGGACAGGGTCTACGAGCAGTTCTTC.

In this sample, this clonotype turned up once. This chain connects TRBV6-1 to TRBJ2-1; 9 bases fit TRBD2. Germline CDR1 MNHNS, CDR2 SASEGT. The length of the CDR3 is 17 residues. Losses at the gene ends were 6 bases for V and 0 bases for J; bases not matched to a gene: 9. This CDR3 is CASSGGRGGISYNEQFF. CDR3 coding DNA: TGTGCCAGCAGCGGGGGGCGGGGGGGGATCTCCTACAATGAGCAGTTCTTC.

This clonotype was counted only a few times. The chain is built from TRBV19 and TRBJ2-3, with TRBD2 as a possible D gene (5 bases). Trimming took off 1 base at V and 3 bases at J, with 14 bases between the two ends. This CDR3 has 16 residues. CDR1 LNHDA and CDR2 SQIVND come from the germline V gene (reference sequence). This chain's CDR3 is CASSIGYGELTDTQYF. For the CDR3, the DNA is TGTGCCAGTAGTATAGGGTACGGGGAGTTGACAGATACGCAGTATTTT. The complete variable domain, with remaining parts taken from reference TRBV19 and TRBJ2-3, reads DGGITQSPKYLFRKEGQNVTLSCEQNLNHDAMYWYRQDPGQGLRLIYYSQIVNDFQKGDIAEGYSVSREKKESFPLTVTSAQKNPTAFYLCASSIGYGELTDTQYFGPGTRLTVL.

This clonotype showed up just a few times. The chain is built from TRBV5-1 and TRBJ2-7; D perhaps matches TRBD1 (6 bases). CDR1 is SGHRS, CDR2 YFSETQ, per germline. Trimming removed 3 bases at V and 0 bases at J, with 16 bases between. This CDR3 is 16 amino acids long. CDR3 amino acids: CASSWGHGMSSYEQYF. The CDR3 nucleotides read TGCGCCAGCAGCTGGGGACACGGGATGAGCTCCTACGAGCAGTACTTC.

The chain is built from TRBV4-1 and TRBJ2-5; D is perhaps TRBD1 (5 bases). Germline CDR1 and CDR2: MGHRA and YSYEKL. CDR3 length: 15 residues. Deletions cut 0 bases from V and 2 bases from J, with 10 bases between. CDR3 in amino acids: CASSQETATQETQYF. The CDR3 DNA reads as TGCGCCAGCAGCCAAGAGACAGCAACACAAGAGACCCAGTACTTC.

This clonotype was detected ten times or more. The rearrangement links TRBV3-1 to TRBJ2-3, with TRBD2 identical over 11 bases. Germline V gene lookup returns CDR1 LGHDT and CDR2 YNNKEL (reference sequence). V shed 1 base, J shed 3 bases, and the junction held 3 bases outside the gene matches. This CDR3 spans 16 amino acids. The CDR3, as DNA: TGTGCCAGCAGCCAAGTAGCGGGGGGGCCGACAGATACGCAGTATTTT. Its translation is CASSQVAGGPTDTQYF.

Comments on this clonotype: It may be a read error: a sequence one base away is much more abundant. This chain joins TRBV18 and TRBJ2-7, with 7 bases fitting TRBD2. CDR3 length: 14 amino acids. Germline V lookup: CDR1 KGHSH, CDR2 LQKENI. Trimming took 3 bases from V and 3 from J; bases not matched to a gene: 5. CDR3 bases: TGTGCCAGCTCACCGGCGGGGGACGGCTACGAGCAGTACTTC. It is translated as CASSPAGDGYEQYF.

This clonotype came up many times. The chain is built from TRBV18 and TRBJ1-4; D is unresolved. Trimming removed 8 bases from V and 5 bases from J, with 9 bases in between. The CDR3 totals 12 residues. Germline V gives CDR1 KGHSH, CDR2 LQKENI. CDR3 residues: CASAMPNEKLFF. The CDR3 bases are TGTGCCAGCGCAATGCCGAATGAAAAACTGTTTTTT.

The table lists this clonotype with many counts. The chain employs TRBV12-3 or TRBV12-4 and TRBJ1-2; possible D gene TRBD1, 5 bases. This CDR3 region has 14 residues. The V and J ends lost 8 bases and 6 bases respectively, with 19 bases between them. The CDR3 nucleotides are TGTGCCAGCGGGACTATCGGTCTCAGGGATGGCTACACCTTC. Translated: CASGTIGLRDGYTF.